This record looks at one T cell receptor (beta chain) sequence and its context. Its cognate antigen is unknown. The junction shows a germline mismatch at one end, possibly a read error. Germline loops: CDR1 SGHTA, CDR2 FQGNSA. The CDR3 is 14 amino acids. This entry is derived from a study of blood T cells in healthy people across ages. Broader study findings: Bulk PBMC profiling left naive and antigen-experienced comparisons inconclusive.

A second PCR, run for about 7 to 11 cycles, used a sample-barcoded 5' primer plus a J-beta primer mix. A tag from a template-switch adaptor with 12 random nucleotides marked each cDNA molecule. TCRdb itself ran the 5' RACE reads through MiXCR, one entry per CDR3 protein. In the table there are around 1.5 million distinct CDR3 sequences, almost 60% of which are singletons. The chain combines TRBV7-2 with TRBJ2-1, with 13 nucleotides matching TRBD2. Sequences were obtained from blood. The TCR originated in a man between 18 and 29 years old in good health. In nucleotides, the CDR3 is TGTGCCAGCGGACTAGCGGGAGTCAGGAATGAGCATTTCTTC. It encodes CASGLAGVRNEHFF.